The rows below give T cell receptor beta chains drawn from one sample of a study of blood T cell repertoires in COVID-19. This table comes from immunoSEQ multiplex PCR, and its TCRdb copy is limited to in-frame clones, with some not included. The data hold about 68,000 clones, with roughly 90% observed a single time. The specimen was peripheral blood. Source of these receptors: a man older than 75 with COVID-19, enrolled during active disease. Both conserved end residues are part of each CDR3.

j_call cdr3_length v_call cdr3_aa
TRBJ2-7 14 TRBV6-5 CASSYFRGNYEQYF
TRBJ1-2 13 TRBV5-1 CASSLEGADGYTF
TRBJ2-7 14 TRBV5-4 CASSLGGRTYEQYF
TRBJ1-2 15 TRBV9 CASSARGAVTYGYTF
TRBJ2-1 15 TRBV6-5 CASSSTSAGGDEQFF
TRBJ1-4 14 TRBV19 CASSSDRDNEKLFF
TRBJ2-1 20 TRBV5-5 CASSLTHTLSSGGAGGEQFF
TRBJ1-4 17 TRBV19 CASSTSDRSATNEKLFF
TRBJ2-3 16 TRBV19 CASSPWSLAGTDTQYF
TRBJ2-1 14 TRBV5-6 CASSLDRGRAEQFF
TRBJ1-1 16 TRBV3-1/TRBV3-2 CASSPRDRVRNTEAFF